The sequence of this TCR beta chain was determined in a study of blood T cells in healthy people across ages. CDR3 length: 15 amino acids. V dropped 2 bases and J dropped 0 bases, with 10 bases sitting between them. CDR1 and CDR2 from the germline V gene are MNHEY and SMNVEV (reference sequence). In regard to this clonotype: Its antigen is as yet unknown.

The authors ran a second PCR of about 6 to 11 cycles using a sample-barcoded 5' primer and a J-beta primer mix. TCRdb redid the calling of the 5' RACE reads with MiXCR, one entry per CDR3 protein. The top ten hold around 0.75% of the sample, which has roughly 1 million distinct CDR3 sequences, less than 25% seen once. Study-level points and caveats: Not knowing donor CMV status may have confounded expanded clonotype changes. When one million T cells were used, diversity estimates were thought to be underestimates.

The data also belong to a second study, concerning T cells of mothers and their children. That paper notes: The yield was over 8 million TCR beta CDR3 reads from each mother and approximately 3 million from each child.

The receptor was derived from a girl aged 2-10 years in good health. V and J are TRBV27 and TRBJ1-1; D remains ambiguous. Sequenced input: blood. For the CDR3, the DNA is TGTGCCAGCAGTTTAATATCCTCGATGAACACTGAAGCTTTCTTT. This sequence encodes CASSLISSMNTEAFF.